A single sample is the source of the 27 T cell receptor beta chains below, sequenced in a study of blood T cell repertoires in COVID-19. The method was immunoSEQ multiplex PCR; TCRdb's version includes in-frame clones alone and lacks a portion of them. The sample holds about 280,000 clones, 85% seen once. The sample was PBMCs or T cells enriched from blood (not recorded which). All receptors derive from a woman between 50 and 59 years old who had recovered from COVID-19.

This sequence joins TRBV21-1 and TRBJ1-4. TRBV21-1 is a pseudogene locus. CDR3 length equals 13 residues. As DNA, the CDR3 is TGTGCCAGCAGCGCCTCCTTCAGGGAGGAACTGTTTTTT. Its translation is CASSASFREELFF.

The rearrangement uses TRBV5-1 and TRBJ2-7; 11 bases line up with TRBD1. The germline gives CDR1 SGHRS, CDR2 YFSETQ. The CDR3 runs 16 residues. J was trimmed by 2 bases and V by 4 bases; bases with no gene match: 8. This CDR3 reads CASSPSGTGGAYEQYF. CDR3 DNA: TGCGCCAGCAGCCCATCCGGGACAGGGGGGGCCTACGAGCAGTACTTC.

The rearrangement uses TRBV6-5 and TRBJ2-7; weak D call: TRBD2 (5 bases). Germline V gene lookup returns CDR1 MNHEY and CDR2 SVGAGI. V shed 8 bases and J shed 1 base, with 18 bases lying between them. CDR3 size: 15 residues. CDR3 amino acids: CASLPWNRLSYEQYF. CDR3 sequence (DNA): TGTGCCAGCCTCCCCTGGAACAGACTATCCTACGAGCAGTACTTC.

V usage is TRBV7-3 and J usage is TRBJ2-1, with TRBD1 matching over 7 bases. Germline lookup yields CDR1 SGHTA and CDR2 FQGTGA. CDR3 length: 12 residues. Trimming removed 1 base from V and 12 bases from J; junction bases left unmatched: 3. The CDR3 nucleotides read TGTGCCAGCAGCTTAAGACAGGGTACGCAGTTCTTC. Residues: CASSLRQGTQFF.

This chain connects TRBV5-5 to TRBJ1-4; D remains unclear. Germline CDR1 reads SGHKS; CDR2 reads YYEKEE (reference sequence). The V gene lost 4 bases and the J gene lost 0 bases, with 13 bases spanning the gap. CDR3 length: 16 amino acids. CDR3 DNA sequence: TGTGCCAGCAGCCCCGGGAATTTACCAACTAATGAAAAACTGTTTTTT. Its protein product is CASSPGNLPTNEKLFF.

The rearrangement links TRBV7-2 to TRBJ1-4; 11 bases match TRBD1. This CDR3 spans 17 amino acids. Per the germline V gene, CDR1 is SGHTA and CDR2 is FQGNSA. J lost 1 base, V lost 5 bases, and 6 bases had no gene match. The CDR3 nucleotides read TGTGCCAGCAGCCTTGGACAGGGGGCAGGAACTAATGAAAAACTGTTTTTT. Translating gives CASSLGQGAGTNEKLFF.

The rearrangement uses TRBV5-6 and TRBJ2-3; 11 positions agree with TRBD2. The germline V gene encodes CDR1 SGHDT and CDR2 YYEEEE. The CDR3 is made up of 16 amino acids. Trimming at V came to 0 bases and at J to 4 bases, leaving 4 bases not matched to a gene. DNA for the CDR3: TGTGCCAGCAGCTTGGGGGGACTAGCGGTATCAGATACGCAGTATTTT. Translation gives CASSLGGLAVSDTQYF. Together with reference TRBV5-6 and TRBJ2-3, the CDR3 gives the full variable domain: DAGVTQSPTHLIKTRGQQVTLRCSPKSGHDTVSWYQQALGQGPQFIFQYYEEEERQRGNFPDRFSGHQFPNYSSELNVNALLLGDSALYLCASSLGGLAVSDTQYFGPGTRLTVL.

The CDR3 here is CASSPRAAGDHNEQFF. CDR3 sequence (DNA): TGTGCCAGCTCACCACGCGCAGCGGGGGACCACAATGAGCAGTTCTTC. This chain uses TRBV18 with TRBJ2-1; TRBD2 matches at 8 bases. This CDR3 contains 16 residues. Germline-derived CDR1 and CDR2 are KGHSH and LQKENI. The trim removed 1 base at V and 5 bases at J, leaving 7 bases unmatched.

The chain recombines TRBV6-5 with TRBJ1-4; 8 bases match TRBD1. The trim removed 6 bases at V and 8 bases at J, leaving 8 bases unmatched. CDR1 is MNHEY, CDR2 SVGAGI, per germline. CDR3 length: 14 amino acids. The CDR3 nucleotides are TGTGCCAGCAGAAGACAGGGGTCACGCGAAAAACTGTTTTTT. Amino acids: CASRRQGSREKLFF.

This clone was picked up one time. Here the CDR3 DNA reads TGTGCCACCAGCAGAGATCAGGGCGGGGGGGGCACAGATACGCAGTATTTT. This codes for CATSRDQGGGGTDTQYF. The rearrangement links TRBV15 to TRBJ2-3; 9 bases are shared with TRBD2. The germline V gene has CDR1 LNHNV and CDR2 YYDKDF (reference sequence). V was clipped by 0 bases and J by 1 base; unmatched bases: 5. The CDR3 has 17 residues. The full variable domain, with the rest looked up from reference TRBV15 and TRBJ2-3, is DAMVIQNPRYQVTQFGKPVTLSCSQTLNHNVMYWYQQKSSQAPKLLFHYYDKDFNNEADTPDNFQSRRPNTSFCFLDIRSPGLGDTAMYLCATSRDQGGGGTDTQYFGPGTRLTVL.

V gene TRBV7-2 combines with J gene TRBJ2-2, with 12 bases that match TRBD2. V lost 5 bases, J lost 2 bases, and 6 bases stayed unmatched. Germline V CDR1 and CDR2: SGHTA, FQGNSA. This CDR3 is 17 amino acids long. This CDR3 is CASSRKTSGGNTGELFF. The DNA for the CDR3 is TGTGCCAGCAGCCGGAAGACTAGCGGGGGAAACACCGGGGAGCTGTTTTTT.

There are a few counts of this clone. The V and J genes are TRBV30 and TRBJ2-2; a weak D match, TRBD2 (5 bases). CDR3 length: 14 amino acids. Germline CDR1 GTSNPN, CDR2 SVGIG (reference sequence). With 2 bases removed from V and 5 bases from J, the gap between germline ends came to 12 bases. The CDR3 DNA sequence: TGTGCCTGGAGTCCGACTCGGGGAACCGGGGAGCTGTTTTTT. Protein: CAWSPTRGTGELFF.

The J gene is TRBJ1-2, the V gene TRBV29-1, with TRBD1 matching 10 bases. Germline values: CDR1 SQVTM, CDR2 ANQGSEA. This CDR3 has 12 amino acids. Germline trimming cut 6 bases from V and 8 bases from J; bases unmatched to any gene: 6. The CDR3 region is CSVRDRGRGYTF. CDR3 in DNA: TGCAGCGTCCGGGACAGGGGTAGGGGCTACACCTTC.

The chain is built from TRBV7-2 and TRBJ1-1; perhaps TRBD1 as D (6 bases). Germline lookup yields CDR1 SGHTA and CDR2 FQGNSA. This CDR3 contains 15 residues. The V end lost 5 bases, the J end lost 1 base, and 14 bases lay between the germline ends. CDR3 protein: CASSRPDRTNTEAFF. The CDR3 DNA reads as TGTGCCAGCAGCCGCCCGGACAGAACGAACACTGAAGCTTTCTTT.

Regarding this clone: The junction departs from the called germline gene at one end, perhaps through a read error. The CDR3 bases are TGTGCCAGCTCGCCACAGGGAGGTGCGGATGAAAAACTGTTTTTT. Amino acids: CASSPQGGADEKLFF. J is TRBJ1-4 and V is TRBV18, with a possible D match to TRBD1 (6 bases). The CDR3 contains 15 residues. The V gene's germline CDR1 is KGHSH and CDR2 LQKENI.

The chain uses TRBV15 and TRBJ2-1, with D perhaps matching TRBD2 (5 bases). Trimming pared 3 bases from V and 15 bases from J, leaving 18 bases between. The CDR3 sequence is 13 residues long. Germline V gene data show CDR1 as LNHNV and CDR2 as YYDKDF (reference sequence). The CDR3 nucleotides are TGTGCCACCAGCAGCGGGATCCTCCCGGGCGGGTTCTTC. This sequence encodes CATSSGILPGGFF.

The V and J genes are TRBV7-2 and TRBJ2-5, with TRBD1 matching 7 bases. With V trimmed by 5 bases and J by 3 bases, 3 bases remained unmatched. The CDR3 is 13 residues long. Per germline, CDR1 SGHTA and CDR2 FQGNSA. CDR3 nucleotides: TGTGCCAGCAGCAGGGACAGAAAAGAGACCCAGTACTTC. Its translation: CASSRDRKETQYF.

The sample holds one count of this clone. The chain has TRBV21-1 and TRBJ1-2. TRBV21-1 is a recognized pseudogene. This CDR3 region has 15 residues. CDR3 residues: CASSKGVKAGDGYTF. The DNA for the CDR3 is TGTGCCAGCAGCAAAGGAGTGAAGGCGGGGGATGGCTACACCTTC.

This chain links TRBV6-5 with TRBJ1-2, with TRBD1 matching 7 bases. Unmatched junction bases numbered 7, after V lost 5 bases and J lost 4 bases. The CDR3 covers 14 residues. Germline assignment: CDR1 MNHEY and CDR2 SVGAGI. The CDR3 DNA reads TGTGCCAGCAGTCCGACAGGGCTGACCTATGGCTACACCTTC. As protein: CASSPTGLTYGYTF.

This clone was seen many times. The rearrangement links TRBV11-1 to TRBJ2-7; 9 bases map to TRBD1. Per germline, CDR1 SGHAT and CDR2 FQDESV (reference sequence). CDR3 length: 13 residues. The junction had 4 bases not matched to a gene; V was cut back by 6 bases and J by 4 bases. The CDR3 region has the DNA TGTGCCAGCAGTTCCGACAGGGGGTACGAGCAGTACTTC. Encoded protein: CASSSDRGYEQYF.

The chain is built from TRBV19 and TRBJ2-1; 10 bases are shared with TRBD1. Germline values: CDR1 LNHDA, CDR2 SQIVND (reference sequence). The CDR3 has 17 amino acids. Unmatched junction bases numbered 6, after V lost 4 bases and J lost 0 bases. CDR3 protein: CASSTPGQGPSYNEQFF. DNA of the CDR3: TGTGCCAGTAGTACGCCGGGACAGGGGCCCTCCTACAATGAGCAGTTCTTC.

The chain joins TRBV3-1 (or the pseudogene TRBV3-2) to TRBJ1-5; D call uncertain. Germline V gives CDR1 LGHDT, CDR2 YNNKEL (reference sequence). V shed 1 base and J shed 9 bases, with 10 bases lying between them. This CDR3 is 13 amino acids long. The CDR3 loop reads CASSQVRDGPQHF. The CDR3 DNA reads TGTGCCAGCAGCCAAGTTCGGGATGGGCCCCAGCATTTT.

The V and J genes are TRBV2 and TRBJ1-2; 8 nucleotides agree with TRBD1. The CDR3 extends over 13 amino acids. From germline, CDR1 is SNHLY and CDR2 FYNNEI. V lost 1 base to trimming and J lost 5 bases; unmatched junction nucleotides: 0. The DNA of the CDR3 is TGTGCCAGCAGTGAAGGGACAGGGTATGGCTACACCTTC. It codes for CASSEGTGYGYTF.

V gene TRBV9 combines with J gene TRBJ2-1; tentative D call: TRBD1 (5 bases). Trimming removed 4 bases from V and 6 bases from J, with 20 bases in between. Germline assignment: CDR1 SGDLS and CDR2 YYNGEE. This CDR3 contains 16 residues. CDR3 in amino acids: CASSLEGLDTSNEQFF. CDR3 coding DNA: TGTGCCAGCAGCCTGGAAGGATTGGACACGAGCAATGAGCAGTTCTTC. Supplemented by reference TRBV9 and TRBJ2-1, the full variable domain reads DSGVTQTPKHLITATGQRVTLRCSPRSGDLSVYWYQQSLDQGLQFLIQYYNGEERAKGNILERFSAQQFPDLHSELNLSSLELGDSALYFCASSLEGLDTSNEQFFGPGTRLTVL.

This chain uses TRBV7-2 with TRBJ2-1, with D possibly being TRBD2 (6 bases). V was trimmed by 2 bases and J by 6 bases, leaving 14 bases between them. Germline V lookup: CDR1 SGHTA, CDR2 FQGNSA. The CDR3 spans 15 residues. In nucleotides, the CDR3 is TGTGCCAGCAGCTTAAGGGTCGACGGGAGCAATGAGCAGTTCTTC. Translated: CASSLRVDGSNEQFF.

V is TRBV7-9 and J is TRBJ1-1; 8 bases agree with TRBD1. V shed 1 base and J 6 bases; nucleotides not matched to a gene: 13. The length of the CDR3 is 17 residues. CDR1 and CDR2 (germline): SEHNR, FQNEAQ (reference sequence). For the CDR3, the DNA is TGTGCCAGCAGCTTAGAGACCCGACAGGGGCCGAGGGCTGAAGCTTTCTTT. Protein product: CASSLETRQGPRAEAFF.

The gene calls are TRBV19 and TRBJ1-6; the match to TRBD1 covers 7 bases. Losses at the gene ends were 4 bases for V and 9 bases for J; bases not matched to a gene: 6. The CDR3 totals 14 residues. Germline V CDR1 and CDR2: LNHDA, SQIVND (reference sequence). The CDR3 here is CASSRGQLPSPLHF. CDR3 DNA: TGTGCCAGTAGTAGGGGACAGCTGCCTTCACCCCTCCACTTT.